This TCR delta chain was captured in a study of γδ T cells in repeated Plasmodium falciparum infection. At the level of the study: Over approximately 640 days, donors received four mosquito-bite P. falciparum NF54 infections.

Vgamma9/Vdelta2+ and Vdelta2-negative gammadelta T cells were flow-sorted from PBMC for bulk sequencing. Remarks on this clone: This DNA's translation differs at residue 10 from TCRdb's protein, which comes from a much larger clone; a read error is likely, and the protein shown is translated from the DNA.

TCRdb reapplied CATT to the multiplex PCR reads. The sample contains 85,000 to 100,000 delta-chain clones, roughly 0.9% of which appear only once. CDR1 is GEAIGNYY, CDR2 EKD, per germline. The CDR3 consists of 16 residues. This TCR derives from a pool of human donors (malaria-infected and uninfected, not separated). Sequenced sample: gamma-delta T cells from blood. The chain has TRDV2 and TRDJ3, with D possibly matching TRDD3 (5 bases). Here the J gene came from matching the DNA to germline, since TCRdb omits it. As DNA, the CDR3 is TGTGCCTGTGACACCGTGGGATCCTGGTACACCCGACAGATGTTTTTC. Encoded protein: CACDTVGSWYTRQMFF.